Listed below are T cell receptor beta chains from one sample, sequenced in a study of T-cell memory formation after mild COVID-19. One entry per CDR3 protein, called by TCRdb with MiXCR from the 5' RACE reads. The sample holds 120,000 to 150,000 distinct CDR3 sequences; 15% to 20% are singletons and the top ten take approximately 2.3%. The material sequenced was PBMCs or a T cell subset sorted from them (not recorded which). The origin of the receptors is an adult woman who had mild COVID-19 (a few samples of this study predate the infection). Cell type and time point are not known. The CDR3 runs from the conserved cysteine through the conserved F or W.

j_call | cdr3_length | v_call | cdr3_aa
TRBJ2-1 | 16 | TRBV14 | CATKRVAGVVNNEQFF
TRBJ2-3 | 14 | TRBV18 | CASSPPPGGDTQYF
TRBJ2-5 | 15 | TRBV5-1 | CASSFSRTSRETQYF
TRBJ2-4 | 17 | TRBV15 | CATSRDPPSLAKNIQYF
TRBJ1-1 | 12 | TRBV20-1 | CSARVRDTEAFF
TRBJ2-7 | 16 | TRBV30 | CAWSTTTSGTRYEQYF
TRBJ2-7 | 12 | TRBV5-5 | CASIRNADEQYF
TRBJ2-5 | 14 | TRBV3-1 | CASSQPDDRETQYF
TRBJ2-1 | 15 | TRBV9 | CASSVAGSGSPEQFF
TRBJ2-7 | 14 | TRBV10-3 | CAISTPAQDYEQYF
TRBJ2-5 | 14 | TRBV29-1 | CSVEHFRGTETQYF
TRBJ2-5 | 15 | TRBV3-1 | CASSPRTGDQETQYF
TRBJ2-1 | 12 | TRBV12-3/TRBV12-4 | CASSSQTLEQFF
TRBJ2-5 | 19 | TRBV19 | CASSTSSGTTDGAQETQYF
TRBJ2-4 | 15 | TRBV20-1 | CSASPWQRVENIQYF
TRBJ1-1 | 13 | TRBV7-9 | CASSFRVSTEAFF
TRBJ2-1 | 12 | TRBV12-3/TRBV12-4 | CASSSWGDEQFF
TRBJ2-2 | 14 | TRBV29-1 | CSARQGAQTGELFF
TRBJ2-1 | 16 | TRBV6-6 | CASSAPLAGGNNEQFF
TRBJ2-2 | 16 | TRBV7-2 | CASSLGDRVIPGELFF
TRBJ2-1 | 15 | TRBV6-2/TRBV6-3 | CASIVPGQVVNEQFF
TRBJ2-1 | 17 | TRBV12-3/TRBV12-4 | CASRFRVRGGPGNEQFF
TRBJ1-5 | 13 | TRBV12-3/TRBV12-4 | CASSGQLDQPQHF
TRBJ1-2 | 15 | TRBV5-1 | CASSLNVPSSYGYTF
TRBJ2-3 | 15 | TRBV10-3 | CAISDNSKQVDTQYF
TRBJ2-1 | 13 | TRBV18 | CASSPRQNNEQFF
TRBJ2-3 | 15 | TRBV5-1 | CASSLGVDSTDTQYF
TRBJ2-1 | 16 | TRBV5-6 | CASSSSGSPPYNEQFF